This TCR beta chain is from a study of T cells in Graves' hyperthyroidism and ophthalmopathy. About this clonotype itself: The antigen is undetermined.

Germline trimming cut 5 bases from V and 5 bases from J; bases unmatched to any gene: 6. There are 16 residues in the CDR3. Germline V gene sequence: CDR1 SEHNR, CDR2 FQNEAQ (reference sequence). Study conclusions and caveats: Blood also contained most expanded thyroid clonotypes above 0.001. Classification by a 13 V-J model distinguished ophthalmopathy from stable hyperthyroidism.

Uncontrolled infections, other autoimmune diseases, pregnancy or lactation led to exclusion of patients. Each 10 ml fresh peripheral blood draw supplied the PBMCs. Amplification of TCR beta CDR3 regions used RNA as the template. Primed by the HTBI set, a first-round RT-PCR was run on the TCR CDR3. TCRdb itself ran the multiplex PCR reads through MiXCR, one entry per CDR3 protein. The sample lists hundreds of thousands of distinct CDR3 sequences; around 20% were seen once. The sequencing input was blood. This sequence was found in a man aged 30-40 years with Graves' ophthalmopathy. The chain recombines TRBV7-9 with TRBJ2-7; 16 bases align to TRBD2. As DNA, the CDR3 is TGTGCCAGCAGCCCCGGGACTAGCGGGAGGGCCCACGAGCAGTACTTC. Translation: CASSPGTSGRAHEQYF.